These 2 T cell receptor beta chains were all obtained from the same sample, sequenced in a study of blood T cell repertoires in COVID-19. Sequenced by immunoSEQ multiplex PCR; TCRdb stores in-frame clones only, minus some. Of just under 350,000 clones in the sample, 80% to 90% were seen once. The source material was peripheral blood. The receptors stem from a woman in her fifties or sixties with COVID-19, enrolled during active disease.

This sequence joins TRBV7-8 and TRBJ1-1; D remains unclear. Looked up from germline, CDR1 is SGHVS and CDR2 is FQNEAQ. Trimming stripped 2 bases from V and 5 bases from J, with 9 bases between. CDR3 length equals 13 residues. The CDR3 loop is CASSLREKTEAFF. CDR3 coding DNA: TGTGCCAGCAGCTTAAGGGAGAAGACTGAAGCTTTCTTT.

The chain joins TRBV9 to TRBJ1-6; D call uncertain. The CDR3 is made up of 13 amino acids. Trimming removed 6 bases from V and 10 bases from J, with 14 bases in between. CDR1 SGDLS and CDR2 YYNGEE come from the germline V gene. CDR3 sequence: CASTPLAGSPLHF. DNA of the CDR3: TGTGCCAGCACCCCCCTAGCGGGATCACCCCTCCACTTT.